These 5 T cell receptor beta chains were all obtained from the same sample, sequenced in a study of STAT5B mutations in CD4+ large granular lymphocyte leukemia. The data were produced by immunoSEQ multiplex PCR, yet TCRdb's version contains in-frame clones alone and is incomplete. The sample includes about 35,000 clones, 65% to 80% of them seen just once. The sample was CD4+ T cells from blood buffy coats. Source of these receptors: a human donor in good health.

CDR3: CASSYSGTKGYTF. In nucleotides, the CDR3 is TGTGCCAGCAGTTATTCCGGGACAAAAGGCTACACCTTC. The genes are TRBV6-5 and TRBJ1-2; D perhaps matches TRBD1 (6 bases). This CDR3 spans 13 amino acids. The germline gives CDR1 MNHEY, CDR2 SVGAGI. Deletions cut 3 bases from V and 8 bases from J, with 13 bases between.

V gene TRBV27 combines with J gene TRBJ2-7; 8 bases map to TRBD1. Losses at the gene ends were 0 bases for V and 3 bases for J; bases not matched to a gene: 4. Germline V gives CDR1 MNHEY, CDR2 SMNVEV (reference sequence). The length of the CDR3 is 15 residues. In nucleotides, the CDR3 is TGTGCCAGCAGTTTATCCGCGACAGGGGACTACGAGCAGTACTTC. Translated, it gives CASSLSATGDYEQYF.

The chain has TRBV4-2 and TRBJ1-4; D is unresolved. V lost 0 bases and J lost 8, with 16 bases in between. The V gene's germline CDR1 is LGHNA and CDR2 YNFKEQ. CDR3 length: 16 amino acids. The CDR3 sequence: CASSQDPGSAGEKLFF. The CDR3 DNA sequence: TGTGCCAGCAGCCAAGACCCCGGGTCCGCCGGCGAAAAACTGTTTTTT.

The genes are TRBV7-6 and TRBJ2-1; D call uncertain. This CDR3 spans 13 amino acids. Germline values: CDR1 SGHVS, CDR2 FNYEAQ. Trimming pared 1 base from V and 6 bases from J, leaving 7 bases between. The CDR3 here is CASSLGPRNEQFF. CDR3 coding DNA: TGTGCCAGCAGCTTAGGACCGCGCAATGAGCAGTTCTTC.

The V gene is TRBV10-3, the J gene TRBJ2-7, with TRBD2 identical over 14 bases. In germline, CDR1 is ENHRY, CDR2 SYGVKD. V dropped 11 bases and J dropped 7; count of bases not matched to a gene: 10. The CDR3 covers 14 residues. CDR3 nucleotide sequence: TGTGCCTCGGGGACTAGCGGGAGTGCGTGGGAGCAGTACTTC. The encoded protein is CASGTSGSAWEQYF.